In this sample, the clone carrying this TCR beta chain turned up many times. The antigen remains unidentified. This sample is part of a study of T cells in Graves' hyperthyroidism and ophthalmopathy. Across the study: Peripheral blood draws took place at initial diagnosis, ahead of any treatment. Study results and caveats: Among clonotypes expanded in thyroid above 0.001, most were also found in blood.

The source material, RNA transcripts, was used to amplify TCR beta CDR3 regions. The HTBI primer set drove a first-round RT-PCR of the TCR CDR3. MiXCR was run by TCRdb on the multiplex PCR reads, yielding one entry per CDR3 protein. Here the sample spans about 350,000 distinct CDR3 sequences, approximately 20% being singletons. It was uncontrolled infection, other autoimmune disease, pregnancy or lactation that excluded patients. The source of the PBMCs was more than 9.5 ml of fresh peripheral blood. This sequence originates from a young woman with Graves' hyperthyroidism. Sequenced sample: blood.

This chain's CDR3 is CSARGRGPPGNTIYF. The CDR3 DNA follows: TGCAGTGCTAGAGGGAGGGGTCCTCCTGGAAACACCATATATTTT. The chain uses TRBV20-1 and TRBJ1-3, with D tentatively TRBD1 (5 bases). Germline CDR1 and CDR2: DFQATT and SNEGSKA (reference sequence). The CDR3 consists of 15 residues. With 1 base removed from V and 2 bases from J, the gap between germline ends came to 12 bases.